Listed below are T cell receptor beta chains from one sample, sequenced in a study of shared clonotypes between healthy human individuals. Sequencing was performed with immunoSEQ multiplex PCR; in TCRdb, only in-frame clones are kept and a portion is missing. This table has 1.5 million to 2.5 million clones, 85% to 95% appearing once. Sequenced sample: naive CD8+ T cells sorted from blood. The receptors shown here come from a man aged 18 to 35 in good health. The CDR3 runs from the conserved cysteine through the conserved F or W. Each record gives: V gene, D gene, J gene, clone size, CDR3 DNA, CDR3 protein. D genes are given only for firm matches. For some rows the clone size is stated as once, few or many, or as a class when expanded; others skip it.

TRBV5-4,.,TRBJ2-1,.,TGTGCCAGCAGCTGGGGGACCAATGAGCAGTTCTTC,CASSWGTNEQFF
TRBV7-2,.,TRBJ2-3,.,TGTGCCAGCAGCTCGGGGACCCTGGTTGCAGATACGCAGTATTTT,CASSSGTLVADTQYF
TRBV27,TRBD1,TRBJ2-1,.,TGTGCCAGCACTACGCTTGGGACAGGGGGCTTTAATGAGCAGTTCTTC,CASTTLGTGGFNEQFF
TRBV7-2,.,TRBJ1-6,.,TGTGCCAGCAGCCTAATGGTGTATAATTCACCCCTCCACTTT,CASSLMVYNSPLHF
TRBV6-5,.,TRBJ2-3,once,TGTGCCAGCAGTTACTCGGGGGCAGGGGAGGCAGATACGCAGTATTTT,CASSYSGAGEADTQYF
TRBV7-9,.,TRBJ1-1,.,TGTGCCAGCAGCTTACCGAGGGCAGCTAACACTGAAGCTTTCTTT,CASSLPRAANTEAFF
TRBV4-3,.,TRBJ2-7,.,TGCGCCAGCAGCCAAGGTGTCCATACCTACGAGCAGTACTTC,CASSQGVHTYEQYF
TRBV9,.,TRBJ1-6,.,TGTGCCAGCAGCCCCGGGACTGTTAATTCACCCCTCCACTTT,CASSPGTVNSPLHF
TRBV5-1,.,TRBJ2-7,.,TGCGCCAGCAGCTTGGATCCAACGAAGGACGAGCAGTACTTC,CASSLDPTKDEQYF
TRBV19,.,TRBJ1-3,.,TGTGCCAGTAGTCCCTTCCAGGGTTCGGCTGGAAACACCATATATTTT,CASSPFQGSAGNTIYF
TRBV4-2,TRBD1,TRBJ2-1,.,TGTGCCAGCAGCCACGATACAGGGGGCTACACGGGGAATGAGCAGTTCTTC,CASSHDTGGYTGNEQFF
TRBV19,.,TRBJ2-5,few,TGTGCCAGTAGTATAGATGCGGAAGAGACCCAGTACTTC,CASSIDAEETQYF
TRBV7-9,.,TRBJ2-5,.,TGTGCCAGCAGCTCCCCAAAGGGGACCCAGTACTTC,CASSSPKGTQYF
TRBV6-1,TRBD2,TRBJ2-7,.,TGTGCCAGCAGTGAATGGCTAGCGGGAGGGGCCCGCTACGAGCAGTACTTC,CASSEWLAGGARYEQYF
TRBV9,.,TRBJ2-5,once,TGTGCCAGCAGCGTAGGGGGTTGGACAGCAAAAGAGACCCAGTACTTC,CASSVGGWTAKETQYF
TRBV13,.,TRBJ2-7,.,TGTGCCAGCAGCCCGGGACCTGTGGGTTACGAGCAGTACTTC,CASSPGPVGYEQYF
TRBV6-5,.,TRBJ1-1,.,TGTGCCAGCAGCGTTCGGGTGAACACTGAAGCTTTCTTT,CASSVRVNTEAFF
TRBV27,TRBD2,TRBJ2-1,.,TGTGCCAGCAGTTCCCTACTAGCGGGAGAGGGATACAATGAGCAGTTCTTC,CASSSLLAGEGYNEQFF
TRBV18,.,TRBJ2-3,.,TGTGCCAGCCCTCTAATACCAACGGGCCAACCTAGCACAGATACGCAGTATTTT,CASPLIPTGQPSTDTQYF
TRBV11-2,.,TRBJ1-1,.,TGTGCCAGCAGGGGGGCATCGGGCACTGAAGCTTTCTTT,CASRGASGTEAFF
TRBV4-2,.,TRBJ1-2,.,TGTGCCAGCAGCCAAGAAATCGGGACAATGGATGGCTACACCTTC,CASSQEIGTMDGYTF
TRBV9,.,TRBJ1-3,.,TGTGCCAGCAGCGTAGACCCAGGGTCCACCCGAACCATATATTTT,CASSVDPGSTRTIYF
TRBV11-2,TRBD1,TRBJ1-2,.,TGTGCCAGCAGCCAAACAGGGGGCTATGGCTACACCTTC,CASSQTGGYGYTF
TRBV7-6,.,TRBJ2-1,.,TGTGCCAGCAGCTTGAGCCGAAGCTCCTACAATGAGCAGTTCTTC,CASSLSRSSYNEQFF
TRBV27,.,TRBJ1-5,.,TGTGCCAGCAGTTTATCGTCGCCCGGGTATAGCAATCAGCCCCAGCATTTT,CASSLSSPGYSNQPQHF
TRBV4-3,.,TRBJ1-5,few,TGCGCCAGCAGCCAAGTGATAGGGGGATCAGCGGCCCAGCATTTT,CASSQVIGGSAAQHF
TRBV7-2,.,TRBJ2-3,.,TGTGCCAGCAGCCCCGGAGGATTTAGCACAGATACGCAGTATTTT,CASSPGGFSTDTQYF
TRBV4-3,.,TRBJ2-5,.,TGCGCCAGCAGCCAAGATTGGCCCGATGGGCAAGAGACCCAGTACTTC,CASSQDWPDGQETQYF
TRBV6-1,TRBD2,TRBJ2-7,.,TGTGCCAGCAGTGACAAACTAGCGGGAGAATACTTC,CASSDKLAGEYF
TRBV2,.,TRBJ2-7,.,TGTGCCAGCGGGGGGACAGCCTCCTCCTACGAGCAGTACTTC,CASGGTASSYEQYF
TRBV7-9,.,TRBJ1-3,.,TGTGCCAGCAGCGGGGCGACAGTTGGAAACACCATATATTTT,CASSGATVGNTIYF
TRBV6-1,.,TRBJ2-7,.,TGTGCCAGCAGTGAGTTGCAGGGGATGTACGAGCAGTACTTC,CASSELQGMYEQYF
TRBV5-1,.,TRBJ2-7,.,TGCGCCAGCAGCTTGGAACCCCACTACGAGCAGTACTTC,CASSLEPHYEQYF
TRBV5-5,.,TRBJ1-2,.,TGTGCCAGCAGCTCGCCCGGGACACGTCCTTACACCTTC,CASSSPGTRPYTF
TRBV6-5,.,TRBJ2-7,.,TGTGCCAGCAGTTACTCGCGTTACGAGCAGTACTTC,CASSYSRYEQYF